This TCR beta chain emerged from a study of blood T cell repertoires in COVID-19. Across the whole study: The cDNA or gDNA used as material had been derived from T cells, B-cell-depleted T cells, or PBMCs.

Germline trimming cut 6 bases from V and 5 bases from J; bases unmatched to any gene: 11. Germline V gene lookup returns CDR1 MNHEY and CDR2 SVGEGT. This CDR3 is built from 15 residues. Those who participated ranged in age from roughly 18 to 90 years and resided in 20 to 25 US areas. Donors were grouped by their self-reported clinical history. Profiled with immunoSEQ multiplex PCR; TCRdb holds only in-frame clones, not every one. The data hold a few hundred thousand clones, with over 70% observed a single time. The V and J genes are TRBV6-2 or TRBV6-3 and TRBJ1-1; 8 bases map to TRBD1. This TCR came from a man between 25 and 39 years old who had recovered from COVID-19. Sequencing input: PBMCs or T cells enriched from blood (not recorded which). The CDR3 DNA reads as TGTGCCAGCAGCCCGACAGGGGTAATTCGGACTGAAGCTTTCTTT. Amino acid sequence: CASSPTGVIRTEAFF.